This is a list of T cell receptor beta chains from one sample in a study of T cells in Graves' hyperthyroidism and ophthalmopathy. TCRdb redid the calling of the multiplex PCR reads with MiXCR, one entry per CDR3 protein. This table has some 490,000 distinct CDR3 sequences, roughly 16% appearing once. What was sequenced was blood. The origin of the receptors is a woman aged 25 to 39 with Graves' ophthalmopathy. Both conserved end residues are part of each CDR3. A D gene is named only where the DNA matches it firmly. Clone size appears in some rows only: once, few, many, or a class for an expanded clone.

TRBV6-1	TRBD1	.	14	TRBJ2-7	CASSRTGDPWEQYF	TGTGCCAGCAGTCGGACAGGGGACCCTTGGGAGCAGTACTTC
TRBV7-8	TRBD2	many	17	TRBJ2-3	CASSTGLAATSTDTQYF	TGTGCCAGCAGCACGGGACTAGCGGCCACTAGCACAGATACGCAGTATTTT
TRBV18	TRBD1	many	15	TRBJ2-3	CASSPPGTATDTQYF	TGTGCCAGCTCACCCCCCGGGACAGCCACAGATACGCAGTATTTT
TRBV5-4	TRBD2	few	17	TRBJ2-2	CASSPGLAGRYTGELFF	TGTGCCAGCAGTCCGGGACTAGCGGGACGATACACCGGGGAGCTGTTTTTT
TRBV6-2/TRBV6-3	TRBD1	.	16	TRBJ2-4	CASSYPGGSAKNIQYF	TGTGCCAGCAGTTACCCAGGGGGCAGCGCCAAAAACATTCAGTACTTC
TRBV29-1	TRBD2	.	17	TRBJ2-3	CSVNHRGTSGRTDTQYF	TGCAGCGTCAACCACCGGGGGACTAGCGGGAGAACAGATACGCAGTATTTT
TRBV4-2	TRBD1	few	15	TRBJ1-5	CASSPKRDRGQPQHF	TGTGCCAGCAGCCCTAAGCGGGACAGGGGTCAGCCCCAGCATTTT
TRBV20-1	.	.	11	TRBJ2-7	CSAALLGEQYF	TGCAGTGCCGCCCTATTGGGCGAGCAGTACTTC
TRBV7-2	.	many	16	TRBJ1-2	CASSLSEKAGNYGYTF	TGTGCCAGCAGCTTAAGTGAGAAGGCAGGGAACTATGGCTACACCTTC
TRBV6-1	.	.	15	TRBJ2-1	CASSEDGASYNEQFF	TGTGCCAGCAGTGAAGACGGGGCGTCCTACAATGAGCAGTTCTTC
TRBV7-2	.	few	16	TRBJ1-6	CASSTGLGRGNSPLHF	TGTGCCAGCAGTACTGGGTTAGGGCGGGGAAATTCACCCCTCCACTTT
TRBV28	.	few	12	TRBJ1-2	CASRNRSYGYTF	TGTGCCAGCAGGAACAGGAGCTATGGCTACACCTTC
TRBV7-6	.	many	15	TRBJ1-4	CASSNTPATNEKLFF	TGTGCCAGCAGCAACACACCTGCAACTAATGAAAAACTGTTTTTT
TRBV7-9	.	.	13	TRBJ2-5	CASSRSLGETQYF	TGTGCCAGCAGCCGGTCACTAGGAGAGACCCAGTACTTC
TRBV9	TRBD2	.	16	TRBJ2-5	CASSSGTSERWETQYF	TGTGCCAGCAGCTCTGGGACTAGCGAGCGGTGGGAGACCCAGTACTTC
TRBV2	TRBD2	many	14	TRBJ2-1	CATAASGRRYEQFF	TGTGCCACCGCCGCTAGCGGGAGAAGGTATGAGCAGTTCTTC
TRBV27	.	few	15	TRBJ2-1	CASSHGDRPYNEQFF	TGTGCCAGCAGTCATGGGGACCGCCCCTACAATGAGCAGTTCTTC
TRBV4-1	.	few	14	TRBJ2-7	CASSQDQPMYEQYF	TGCGCCAGCAGCCAAGATCAGCCGATGTACGAGCAGTACTTC
TRBV20-1	TRBD1	many	12	TRBJ1-2	CSAGGQDYGYTF	TGCAGTGCTGGCGGACAGGACTATGGCTACACCTTC
TRBV6-2/TRBV6-3	TRBD1	few	16	TRBJ2-2	CASSKHETGDTGELFF	TGTGCCAGCAGCAAGCACGAGACAGGGGACACCGGGGAGCTGTTTTTT
TRBV7-9	.	.	16	TRBJ2-5	CASSLATGTPQETQCF	TGTGCCAGCAGCTTAGCGACCGGGACCCCCCAAGAGACCCAGTGCTTC
TRBV6-1	.	many	16	TRBJ2-1	CATSGWAGHSYNEQFF	TGTGCCACCTCGGGTTGGGCGGGACATTCCTACAATGAGCAGTTCTTC
TRBV6-1	.	many	15	TRBJ2-2	CASSELAENTGELFF	TGTGCCAGCAGTGAATTGGCGGAGAACACCGGGGAGCTGTTTTTT
TRBV28	.	.	11	TRBJ1-6	CASRRDSPLHF	TGTGCCAGCAGGAGAGATTCACCCCTCCACTTT
TRBV28	.	many	16	TRBJ2-1	CASSPSSRGLGNEQFF	TGTGCCAGCAGTCCATCCTCCCGGGGACTCGGAAATGAGCAGTTCTTC
TRBV2	.	many	12	TRBJ2-1	CASSVVERERFF	TGTGCCAGCAGTGTTGTGGAACGGGAGCGGTTCTTC
TRBV7-2	.	few	20	TRBJ2-6	CASSSPRDFQPYSGANVLTF	TGTGCCAGCAGCTCCCCCCGGGATTTCCAGCCGTACTCTGGGGCCAACGTCCTGACTTTC
TRBV4-3	TRBD1	few	14	TRBJ1-1	CASSQDTGTGEAFF	TGCGCCAGCAGCCAAGACACCGGGACAGGGGAAGCTTTCTTT
TRBV20-1	.	few	11	TRBJ2-7	CSASNRAEQYF	TGCAGTGCTAGCAACAGGGCCGAGCAGTACTTC
TRBV20-1	.	.	12	TRBJ2-3	CSAKPPSDTQYF	TGCAGTGCTAAACCCCCTTCCGATACGCAGTATTTT
TRBV14	.	few	13	TRBJ2-2	CASSPSITGELFF	TGTGCCAGCAGCCCTAGCATCACCGGGGAGCTGTTTTTT
TRBV7-8	.	many	14	TRBJ1-1	CASSLSRSNTEAFF	TGTGCCAGCAGCTTATCCAGGTCTAACACTGAAGCTTTCTTT
TRBV28	.	few	14	TRBJ2-7	CASNKGGDLYEQYF	TGTGCCAGCAATAAAGGGGGGGACCTCTACGAGCAGTACTTC
TRBV6-5	TRBD2	few	16	TRBJ2-5	CASSYSTSGRLETQYF	TGTGCCAGCAGTTACTCGACTAGCGGGAGGTTAGAGACCCAGTACTTC
TRBV7-6	TRBD2	few	14	TRBJ2-5	CASSFGLDGETQYF	TGTGCCAGCAGCTTTGGACTAGACGGGGAGACCCAGTACTTC
TRBV3-1	.	few	17	TRBJ2-7	CASSRNKGGSSSYEQYF	TGTGCCAGCAGCCGCAACAAGGGGGGATCCAGCTCCTACGAGCAGTACTTC
TRBV10-3	.	.	13	TRBJ1-6	CAISDGGRSPLHF	TGTGCCATCAGTGATGGGGGCAGATCACCCCTCCACTTT
TRBV28	TRBD2	many	20	TRBJ2-7	CASSAGPAGTSGISSYEQYF	TGTGCCAGCAGTGCCGGGCCAGCGGGTACCAGCGGGATTAGCTCCTACGAGCAGTACTTC
TRBV29-1	TRBD2	.	16	TRBJ2-5	CSVGSPTSGRQETQYF	TGCAGCGTTGGGTCCCCGACTAGCGGGAGACAAGAGACCCAGTACTTC
TRBV11-2	.	many	13	TRBJ2-2	CASSLVGIGELFF	TGTGCCAGCAGCTTAGTTGGGATCGGGGAGCTGTTTTTT
TRBV7-2	TRBD1	.	13	TRBJ1-4	CASSRDRDEKLFF	TGTGCCAGCAGCCGCGACAGGGATGAAAAACTGTTTTTT
TRBV5-1	TRBD1	.	15	TRBJ1-1	CASSASGQFVTEAFF	TGCGCCAGCAGCGCCTCGGGACAGTTTGTCACTGAAGCTTTCTTT
TRBV5-1	.	many	13	TRBJ1-4	CASSPRISEKLFF	TGCGCCAGCAGCCCGCGGATCAGTGAAAAACTGTTTTTT
TRBV5-1	.	.	14	TRBJ2-5	CASSLAANGETQYF	TGCGCCAGCAGCTTGGCTGCTAACGGGGAGACCCAGTACTTC
TRBV11-1	.	many	16	TRBJ2-2	CASSPRTGKNTGELFF	TGTGCCAGCAGCCCGAGGACTGGGAAGAACACCGGGGAGCTGTTTTTT
TRBV2	TRBD2	once	15	TRBJ2-7	CASSEYLGGGNEQYF	TGTGCCAGCAGTGAATATCTGGGGGGGGGGAATGAGCAGTACTTC
TRBV25-1	TRBD1	.	15	TRBJ1-4	CASSGLGQTNEKLFF	TGTGCCAGCAGTGGGTTGGGACAGACTAATGAAAAACTGTTTTTT